One TCR beta chain is described in this entry. Its specific antigen is unknown. One base away there is no much larger clone; base qualities are not given. This entry is derived from a study of blood T cell repertoires in COVID-19 (TCRdb year 2020). A note on the overall study: Samples from collaborators originated in the United States, Italy and Spain and spanned both the acute and convalescent phases of COVID-19. The dataset comprised deeply sampled blood TCRbeta repertoires from subjects exposed to, actively infected with, or recovered from COVID-19. The repertoires were released in a freely available public database meant as a resource for research on the immune response to SARS-CoV-2. Where HLA class I and class II types were available, the types were taken from metadata supplied by the sample provider, not from assay-based typing. The material from the prospective study consisted of cDNA or gDNA derived from T cells, B-cell-depleted T cells, or PBMCs. Samples were obtained from the ongoing ImmuneRACE study (first 160 participants) and from 1,254 subjects provided by 6 global collaborators. Nearly every sample came with metadata listing a de-identified subject ID, COVID-19 status, age in years and sex.

TCRbeta CDR3 regions were amplified from genomic DNA using the immunoSEQ Assay, a bias-controlled multiplex PCR. The paper's data handling went like this. Nucleated cell counts per sample were estimated from amplification of reference gene primers within the assay. Sequence reads were collapsed and filtered to measure the absolute abundance of every unique TCRbeta CDR3 rearrangement. For each sample, productive Simpson clonality was calculated by taking the square root of Simpson's diversity index across productive rearrangements. TCRdb holds this immuneACCESS table with in-frame rearrangements only. Some clones are missing; in checked studies, unresolved V genes explain under half, and the rest has no known cause. V and J calls plus clone size are reproduced from that table; the DNA served to infer D and trimming. Within this sample are roughly 72,000 clones, with about 80% of them counted one time only. The ten top clones hold about 20% of the sample.

Summary of the overall study and its limitations: The amount of clinical and demographic metadata varied by source and participant and was provided uncurated.

A second Seattle source provided samples from volunteer blood donors who had recovered from COVID-19. Whole blood was collected in K2EDTA tubes by collaborating institutions according to the institutions' own protocols. Collaborator samples were shipped for TCRbeta analysis as frozen whole blood, isolated PBMCs, or DNA extracted from either sample type. Via the germline V gene, CDR1 is MNHEY and CDR2 SVGEGT. The junction carries 18 bases between V and J, which are trimmed by 0 bases and 9 bases respectively. Taken from cysteine to phenylalanine, the CDR3 has 17 residues. The entry retains the CDR3 DNA only, 51 bases that are in frame from base 1.

The rearranged segments are TRBV6-2 or TRBV6-3 and TRBJ1-6, with no confidently assigned D gene. This TCR was sampled from a man between 65 and 80 years old who had recovered from COVID-19. Material: peripheral blood. The DNA sequence is as follows: TGTGCCAGCAGTTACTCAACCCCGGGCGGGAGCCCTTCACCCCTCCACTTT. Translated, this gives CASSYSTPGGSPSPLHF.